This T cell receptor (beta chain) was recorded in a study of cytomegalovirus exposure and HLA in healthy donors. Overall study findings and caveats: TCR beta V segments were, for the most part, productive about 87% or about 30% of the time in an earlier analysis. Differences between HLA loci emerged in a later analysis of TCR association rates, with DRB1 most and HLA-C fewest. CMV serostatus was the only immune exposure information that was available. Apparent HLA restriction characterized most CMV-associated TCR beta chains in a later analysis.

A remark on this clone: Its antigen is not identified.

Primers: 60 Vbeta forward and 13 Jbeta reverse. TCRdb's table, derived via immunoSEQ multiplex PCR, lists solely in-frame clones and lacks some. The table includes tens of thousands of clones, approximately 71% detected once. The CDR3 extends over 14 amino acids. V was pared by 5 bases and J by 2 bases, with 6 bases of the junction left unmatched. Germline-derived CDR1 and CDR2 are SEHNR and FQNEAQ (reference sequence). The chain has TRBV7-9 and TRBJ2-7; the match to TRBD1 covers 7 bases. Sequenced input: PBMCs. This TCR came from a man aged 50 to 59 in good health and CMV-seronegative. The CDR3 region has the DNA TGTGCCAGCAGCCCGGGGACAGTCACCTACGAGCAGTACTTC. Translation: CASSPGTVTYEQYF.